Listed below are T cell receptor beta chains from one sample, sequenced in a study of T cells in Graves' hyperthyroidism and ophthalmopathy. TCRdb reprocessed the multiplex PCR reads via MiXCR and lists one record per CDR3 protein. This sample has some 760,000 distinct CDR3 sequences; less than 15% occur once, and the top ten carry roughly 10%. The sequenced sample was blood. Receptors were obtained from a woman under 30 with Graves' hyperthyroidism. CDR3s include the opening cysteine and the closing phenylalanine or tryptophan. The D gene is left open where the match is weak. The size entry is marked missing in some rows and otherwise reads once, few, many or a size class.

cdr3_length	j_call	v_call	d_call	clone_size	cdr3_nt	cdr3_aa
13	TRBJ2-1	TRBV2	-	many	TGTGCCAGCTCTTGGAGGGCCCGAGGTGAGCAGTTCTTC	CASSWRARGEQFF
10	TRBJ2-5	TRBV2	-	-	TGTGCCACCAAACAGGAGACCCAGTACTTC	CATKQETQYF
16	TRBJ2-1	TRBV9	TRBD2	-	TGTGCCAGCAGCGACCTGACTAGCGGGAGCGGGAATGAGCAGTTCTTC	CASSDLTSGSGNEQFF
14	TRBJ1-5	TRBV12-3/TRBV12-4	TRBD1	many	TGTGCCAGCAGGGAACAGGGGGCGAATCAGCCCCAGCATTTT	CASREQGANQPQHF
17	TRBJ2-6	TRBV10-3	TRBD1	few	TGTGCCATCAGTGGGGGGACAGACTTCTCTGGGGCCAACGTCCTGACTTTC	CAISGGTDFSGANVLTF
14	TRBJ2-7	TRBV2	TRBD2	many	TGTGCCAGCACCTATAGCGGGGGAGACTACGAGCAGTACTTC	CASTYSGGDYEQYF
14	TRBJ1-5	TRBV6-1	-	-	TGTGCCAGCAGAGGGACCGAAGTATATCAGCCCCAGCATTTT	CASRGTEVYQPQHF
16	TRBJ1-5	TRBV19	TRBD1	many	TGTGCCAGTAGTACTCGACCGGGACAGGGTCGCCAGCCCCAGCATTTT	CASSTRPGQGRQPQHF
14	TRBJ2-1	TRBV6-6	-	few	TGTGCCAGCAGTTACGGGGGGGGCGACACCGAGCAGTTCTTC	CASSYGGGDTEQFF
17	TRBJ2-5	TRBV2	-	many	TGTGCCAGCAGTGAAGGTGTCGTGGGAGGCCCCGGGGAGACCCAGTACTTC	CASSEGVVGGPGETQYF
15	TRBJ1-1	TRBV7-9	-	many	TGTGCCAGCAGCTTAGGTGGGACACCGAACACTGAAGCTTTCTTT	CASSLGGTPNTEAFF
15	TRBJ1-2	TRBV18	TRBD1	many	TGTGCCAGCTCACCCGGGACAGCCGCTAACTATGGCTACACCTTC	CASSPGTAANYGYTF
13	TRBJ2-7	TRBV27	-	-	TGTGCCAGCAGTTTAGGCGAGGTCTACGAGCAGTACTTC	CASSLGEVYEQYF
14	TRBJ2-1	TRBV20-1	TRBD2	many	TGCAGTGCAACGAGCGGGAGCTCCTACAATGAGCAGTTCTTC	CSATSGSSYNEQFF
15	TRBJ1-3	TRBV6-2/TRBV6-3	-	many	TGTGCCAGCAGTTACGCGGGGGCACCTGGAAACACCATATATTTT	CASSYAGAPGNTIYF
15	TRBJ2-1	TRBV12-3/TRBV12-4	TRBD2	many	TGTGCCAGCAACCAACTTCTAGCGGGAGGGAATGAGCAGTTCTTC	CASNQLLAGGNEQFF
14	TRBJ2-5	TRBV25-1	TRBD1	-	TGTGCCAGCAGTGGGTCGACAGGGGAAGAGACCCAGTACTTC	CASSGSTGEETQYF
15	TRBJ2-7	TRBV27	-	many	TGTGCCAGCAGTTTGGCTAGCCCACCAACCTACGAGCAGTACTTC	CASSLASPPTYEQYF
15	TRBJ2-3	TRBV12-3/TRBV12-4	-	many	TGTGCCAGCAGTTCAACTAGCCCAGTCACAGATACGCAGTATTTT	CASSSTSPVTDTQYF
14	TRBJ2-5	TRBV11-2	-	many	TGTGCCAGCAGCTTAGGCAGAAACCAAGAGACCCAGTACTTC	CASSLGRNQETQYF
16	TRBJ1-5	TRBV19	-	-	TGTGCCAGTAGTACCATAGGGGGGAGCAGCAATCAGCCCCAGCATTTT	CASSTIGGSSNQPQHF
15	TRBJ2-3	TRBV7-8	TRBD2	many	TGTGCCAGCAGCCCCGCAAGCCGGGGGGCAGATACGCAGTATTTT	CASSPASRGADTQYF
14	TRBJ2-2	TRBV2	-	many	TGTGCCAGCGGTAGGGGATATAACACCGGGGAGCTGTTTTTT	CASGRGYNTGELFF
15	TRBJ2-7	TRBV20-1	TRBD2	many	TGCAGTGCTAGAGATGAGACTAGCGGGAGTTACGAGCAGTACTTC	CSARDETSGSYEQYF
16	TRBJ2-7	TRBV19	TRBD2	-	TGTGCCAGTACCCGGTCAGGGACTAGCGGTTCCTACGAGCAGTACTTC	CASTRSGTSGSYEQYF
14	TRBJ1-6	TRBV2	TRBD1	many	TGTGCCAGCAGAATAACAGGGGTCAATTCACCCCTCCACTTT	CASRITGVNSPLHF
15	TRBJ2-3	TRBV19	-	many	TGTGCCAGTAGTATCTGGGGGATCAGCACAGATACGCAGTATTTT	CASSIWGISTDTQYF
15	TRBJ2-1	TRBV7-3	-	many	TGTGCCAGCAGCTTATGGCCGAGCTCCTACAATGAGCAGTTCTTC	CASSLWPSSYNEQFF